The 31 T cell receptor beta chains reported below all come from one sample, sequenced in a study of T-cell reconstitution after alpha-beta-depleted transplantation in children. It was with unique molecular identifiers that the TCRbeta library was prepared. Via MiXCR, TCRdb re-called the PCR reads, giving one row per CDR3 protein. The repertoire has around 100,000 distinct CDR3 sequences, approximately 10% of them found once; the top ten carry nearly 35%. This material consisted of PBMCs, taken before TCRalphabeta/CD19-depleted stem cell transplant. Receptors were obtained from a boy aged 2 to 10 with acute lymphoblastic leukemia, due to receive a stem cell transplant.

This rearrangement joins TRBV28 to TRBJ2-2; TRBD1 is a possible D gene (5 bases). The V end was cut by 6 bases, the J end by 1 base, with 15 bases between. Germline V CDR1 and CDR2: MDHEN, SYDVKM. This CDR3 is built from 16 residues. The CDR3 DNA reads TGTGCCAGCAGCGATCCCGACAGCAAGAACACCGGGGAGCTGTTTTTT. Translating gives CASSDPDSKNTGELFF.

This clonotype has a count of ten or more. This chain uses TRBV5-1 with TRBJ2-3; 8 positions match TRBD2. The V gene end was trimmed by 7 bases and the J gene end by 3 bases; junction bases not matched to a gene: 7. CDR3 size: 14 residues. The V gene's germline CDR1 is SGHRS and CDR2 YFSETQ. The CDR3 region has the DNA TGCGCCAGCGGCCGGGAGGGCCTAACAGATACGCAGTATTTT. This codes for CASGREGLTDTQYF.

The rearrangement links TRBV5-1 to TRBJ2-3; no reliable D call. The CDR3 has 15 amino acids. The germline V and J ends were trimmed by 5 bases and 2 bases, with 15 bases remaining between them. Germline loops: CDR1 SGHRS, CDR2 YFSETQ. The CDR3 spells CASRSKSSVTDTQYF. CDR3 sequence (DNA): TGCGCCAGCAGAAGTAAGTCCTCCGTCACAGATACGCAGTATTTT.

The genes are TRBV7-9 and TRBJ2-7; weak D call: TRBD1 (6 bases). The CDR3 totals 16 residues. The germline V gene has CDR1 SEHNR and CDR2 FQNEAQ (reference sequence). V lost 5 bases to trimming and J lost 2 bases, with 19 bases between them. In nucleotides, the CDR3 is TGTGCCAGCAGCCCGATTACAGACAGGTTAGCCTACGAGCAGTACTTC. It is translated as CASSPITDRLAYEQYF.

This clonotype was counted a few times. J is TRBJ1-5 and V is TRBV5-8; a possible D gene is TRBD1 (6 bases). There are 17 residues in the CDR3. Germline assignment: CDR1 SGHTS and CDR2 YDEGEE. V lost 5 bases and J lost 6, with 24 bases in between. The CDR3 sequence: CASRNSGVLVQSQPQHF. CDR3 in DNA: TGTGCCAGCAGGAACTCAGGGGTTTTAGTGCAAAGTCAGCCCCAGCATTTT. Full variable domain (missing parts from reference TRBV5-8 and TRBJ1-5): EAGVTQSPTHLIKTRGQQATLRCSPISGHTSVYWYQQALGLGLQFLLWYDEGEERNRGNFPPRFSGRQFPNYSSELNVNALELEDSALYLCASRNSGVLVQSQPQHFGDGTRLSIL.

Ten or more counts support this clonotype. This sequence joins TRBV7-9 and TRBJ2-5; TRBD2 matches at 9 bases. Germline V gene sequence: CDR1 SEHNR, CDR2 FQNEAQ (reference sequence). The CDR3 runs to 14 residues. The V and J ends lost 3 bases and 9 bases, in that order; junction bases with no gene match: 8. CDR3 region: CASSLREGKKSQYF. The CDR3 coding sequence is TGTGCCAGCAGCTTGCGGGAGGGGAAGAAGTCCCAGTACTTC.

Written as DNA, the CDR3 is TGCAGTGCTGCAGGGGGCGCGGATCAGCCCCAGCATTTT. This sequence encodes CSAAGGADQPQHF. The chain joins TRBV20-1 to TRBJ1-5, with TRBD1 matching over 8 bases. CDR3 length: 13 residues. V lost 5 bases and J lost 5; bases outside the gene matches: 5. Germline V gene lookup returns CDR1 DFQATT and CDR2 SNEGSKA (reference sequence).

This rearrangement joins TRBV6-1 to TRBJ1-5; D is unresolved. The CDR3 is made up of 15 amino acids. V lost 4 bases and J lost 0, with 10 bases in between. Germline assignment: CDR1 MNHNS and CDR2 SASEGT. CDR3 region: CASSAHSNSNQPQHF. CDR3 nucleotides: TGTGCCAGCAGTGCTCACAGTAATAGCAATCAGCCCCAGCATTTT.

This clonotype was observed a handful of times. The rearrangement links TRBV5-1 to TRBJ1-3, with a tentative D call TRBD1 (5 bases). The germline V gene has CDR1 SGHRS and CDR2 YFSETQ. Trimming pared 0 bases from V and 2 bases from J, leaving 12 bases between. This CDR3 is built from 16 residues. CDR3 in DNA: TGCGCCAGCAGCTTGGAAGTACAGGCAACTGGAAACACCATATATTTT. It codes for CASSLEVQATGNTIYF.

This clonotype was counted ten times or more. The rearrangement links TRBV5-1 to TRBJ2-7, with 7 nucleotides matching TRBD2. The V gene end was trimmed by 4 bases and the J gene end by 3 bases; junction bases not matched to a gene: 13. The CDR3 runs to 16 residues. Germline V gene lookup returns CDR1 SGHRS and CDR2 YFSETQ. The CDR3 DNA reads as TGCGCCAGCAGCCCGGGGGGATCTAGCGGAAACTACGAGCAGTACTTC. Its protein is CASSPGGSSGNYEQYF.

This clonotype was recorded at least ten times. The rearrangement uses TRBV6-5 and TRBJ1-4, with D perhaps matching TRBD1 (5 bases). The germline gives CDR1 MNHEY, CDR2 SVGAGI. CDR3 length equals 15 residues. Trimming took off 6 bases at V and 8 bases at J, with 19 bases between the two ends. CDR3 loop: CASRPSRGSREKLFF. The DNA for the CDR3 is TGTGCCAGCAGACCCTCGAGGGGCAGTAGGGAAAAACTGTTTTTT.

This clonotype was observed many times. The CDR3 bases are TGTGCCAGCAGCCCGCTGGCGGGACCCGTTAATGAGCAGTTCTTC. Translation gives CASSPLAGPVNEQFF. This chain joins TRBV12-3 or TRBV12-4 and TRBJ2-1, with D possibly being TRBD2 (6 bases). The CDR3 loop spans 15 amino acids. Trimming pared 6 bases from V and 7 bases from J, leaving 19 bases between.

In this sample, this clonotype turned up many times. The rearrangement links TRBV20-1 to TRBJ1-3; D ambiguous. This CDR3 spans 18 amino acids. V was clipped by 4 bases and J by 2 bases, with 24 bases between them. Germline assignment: CDR1 DFQATT and CDR2 SNEGSKA (reference sequence). The CDR3: CSAKKGGVTGVAGNTIYF. Here the CDR3 DNA reads TGCAGTGCTAAGAAGGGAGGCGTGACCGGAGTTGCTGGAAACACCATATATTTT.

This clonotype was recorded only once. Given the absence of the conserved phenylalanine or tryptophan at the CDR3 end, a read error is likely. The rearrangement uses TRBV20-1 and TRBJ1-4; 8 bases fit TRBD1. J lost 8 bases, V lost 0 bases, and 14 bases had no gene match. CDR1 is DFQATT and CDR2 is SNEGSKA in the germline V gene (reference sequence). The CDR3 is 17 residues long. DNA of the CDR3: TGCAGTGCTAGAGATCCCTACAACAGGGGGGATCAGGAAAAACTGTTTGTT. Its protein is CSARDPYNRGDQEKLFV.

This clonotype occurred a few times. The chain is built from TRBV29-1 and TRBJ2-6; 8 bases line up with TRBD1. This CDR3 has 18 amino acids. V shed 2 bases, J shed 0 bases, and the junction held 9 bases outside the gene matches. CDR1 and CDR2 from the germline V gene are SQVTM and ANQGSEA. DNA of the CDR3: TGCAGCGTTGAATCCCGACAGGGGAGTAGCTCTGGGGCCAACGTCCTGACTTTC. This encodes CSVESRQGSSSGANVLTF.

The V and J genes are TRBV7-2 and TRBJ1-1, with D perhaps TRBD1 (6 bases). The germline CDR1 and CDR2 sequences are SGHTA and FQGNSA. V lost 1 base and J lost 4, with 13 bases in between. This CDR3 spans 15 amino acids. The CDR3 sequence is CASSLDPQGGTEAFF. The CDR3 DNA reads TGTGCCAGCAGCTTAGACCCACAGGGCGGCACTGAAGCTTTCTTT.

This clonotype occurred a few times. The gene calls are TRBV7-8 and TRBJ2-7; 7 nucleotides agree with TRBD2. The CDR3 length is 15 residues. After removal of 7 bases from V and 3 bases from J, the junction contained 12 bases not matched to a gene. Germline V gives CDR1 SGHVS, CDR2 FQNEAQ. CDR3 in amino acids: CASTSDPSGIYEQYF. Written as DNA, the CDR3 is TGTGCCAGCACCTCAGATCCCAGCGGGATCTACGAGCAGTACTTC.

This clonotype was observed at least ten times. This chain links TRBV11-2 with TRBJ2-7; D may be TRBD1 or TRBD2 (5 bases each). V shed 3 bases and J shed 0 bases, with 9 bases lying between them. There are 14 residues in the CDR3. Germline V CDR1 and CDR2: SGHAT, FQNNGV. The CDR3 bases are TGTGCCAGCAGCTTCCGGGACGTCTCCTACGAGCAGTACTTC. Protein sequence: CASSFRDVSYEQYF.

The chain links TRBV5-1 to TRBJ2-1; D might be TRBD2 (5 bases). The V gene's germline CDR1 is SGHRS and CDR2 YFSETQ. V shed 4 bases and J shed 5 bases, with 13 bases lying between them. The CDR3 sequence is 14 residues long. Here the CDR3 reads CASSPGGADNEQFF. In nucleotides, the CDR3 is TGCGCCAGCAGCCCAGGAGGAGCGGACAATGAGCAGTTCTTC.

The chain combines TRBV5-1 with TRBJ1-1, with D perhaps matching TRBD1 (5 bases). The CDR3 runs 14 residues. CDR1 is SGHRS and CDR2 is YFSETQ in the germline V gene. With 3 bases removed from V and 1 base from J, the gap between germline ends came to 10 bases. The chain's CDR3 is CASSSGDRNTEAFF. CDR3 coding DNA: TGCGCCAGCAGCTCGGGGGACCGGAACACTGAAGCTTTCTTT.

This clonotype has only a few counts. The CDR3 DNA reads as TGTGCCAGCAGCAGATCGGGACGGCCCACCGGGGAGCTGTTTTTT. As protein: CASSRSGRPTGELFF. The J gene is TRBJ2-2, the V gene TRBV25-1, with D possibly called TRBD1 or TRBD2 (5 bases each). This CDR3 spans 15 amino acids. Germline V CDR1 and CDR2: MGHDK, SYGVNS. The V gene lost 6 bases and the J gene lost 4 bases, with 15 bases spanning the gap. The complete variable domain, with remaining parts taken from reference TRBV25-1 and TRBJ2-2, reads EADIYQTPRYLVIGTGKKITLECSQTMGHDKMYWYQQDPGMELHLIHYSYGVNSTEKGDLSSESTVSRIRTEHFPLTLESARPSHTSQYLCASSRSGRPTGELFFGEGSRLTVL.

As for this clonotype: The junction departs from germline at one end; a sequencing error may be responsible. The CDR3 reads CVSSATTSAVVDEQFF. The CDR3 DNA follows: TGTGTCAGCAGCGCGACGACTAGCGCGGTTGTCGATGAGCAGTTCTTC. V and J are TRBV5-6 and TRBJ2-1; 8 nucleotides align to TRBD2. CDR3 length equals 16 residues. CDR1 and CDR2 (germline): SGHDT, YYEEEE.

This clonotype was seen more than once but under ten times. The chain has TRBV12-3 or TRBV12-4 and TRBJ2-1; D not certain. The V end lost 7 bases, the J end lost 0 bases, and 16 bases lay between the germline ends. The CDR3 has 16 amino acids. In nucleotides, the CDR3 is TGTGCCAGCAAAAGCCGGTCGGCCTTCTCCTACAATGAGCAGTTCTTC. This encodes CASKSRSAFSYNEQFF.

This clonotype was seen only a few times. The rearrangement joins TRBV30 to TRBJ1-5; the match to TRBD1 covers 8 bases. CDR1 and CDR2 from the germline V gene are GTSNPN and SVGIG (reference sequence). V was clipped by 5 bases and J by 6 bases; unmatched bases: 6. The CDR3 runs to 13 residues. CDR3 residues: CAWDRGRFQPQHF. For the CDR3, the DNA is TGTGCCTGGGACAGGGGTAGGTTTCAGCCCCAGCATTTT.

This clonotype was detected only a few times. A read error may explain this, as a much larger clone is one base away. The J gene is TRBJ1-2, the V gene TRBV6-1, with D maybe TRBD1 (6 bases). The CDR3 is 14 residues long. V was clipped by 4 bases and J by 8 bases, with 17 bases between them. The germline V gene encodes CDR1 MNHNS and CDR2 SASEGT. The DNA of the CDR3 is TGTGCCAGCAGTGGCCGGGACAATATTTGGGGCTACACCTTC. This sequence encodes CASSGRDNIWGYTF.

This clonotype was counted between two and nine times. The chain links TRBV15 to TRBJ2-6, with D maybe TRBD2 (5 bases). V was pared by 2 bases and J by 0 bases, with 5 bases between. The CDR3 length is 15 residues. Germline V gives CDR1 LNHNV, CDR2 YYDKDF (reference sequence). Here the CDR3 reads CATSRRGSGANVLTF. CDR3 nucleotide sequence: TGTGCCACCAGCAGACGGGGCTCTGGGGCCAACGTCCTGACTTTC.

This chain uses TRBV29-1 with TRBJ1-2; D unclear. The V end was cut by 8 bases, the J end by 9 bases, with 16 bases between. Germline values: CDR1 SQVTM, CDR2 ANQGSEA. There are 11 residues in the CDR3. CDR3 nucleotides: TGCAGCCTAAGACAAGGGCCTCGCTACACCTTC. Translated: CSLRQGPRYTF.

The chain uses TRBV30 and TRBJ1-3; D call uncertain. The CDR3 contains 11 residues. Germline values: CDR1 GTSNPN, CDR2 SVGIG (reference sequence). With 4 bases removed from V and 3 bases from J, the gap between germline ends came to 4 bases. The CDR3 protein is CAWKHGNTIYF. DNA for the CDR3: TGTGCCTGGAAACATGGAAACACCATATATTTT.

This clonotype was recorded many times. CDR3 nucleotide sequence: TGTGCCAGCGGCAGGGCCCCGATGGCGGGGGCCAACGTCCTGACTTTC. Amino acids: CASGRAPMAGANVLTF. V gene TRBV7-9 combines with J gene TRBJ2-6; tentative D call: TRBD1 (5 bases). The ends were cut back, 8 bases at V and 4 bases at J, with 18 bases in the middle. The CDR3 has 16 amino acids. CDR1 and CDR2 (germline): SEHNR, FQNEAQ (reference sequence).

Ten or more counts support this clonotype. This rearrangement joins TRBV6-1 to TRBJ2-7, with no clear D. Germline V gene sequence: CDR1 MNHNS, CDR2 SASEGT. V was pared by 6 bases and J by 2 bases, with 14 bases between. The CDR3 has 14 amino acids. The CDR3 spells CASSHLVGPYEQYF. DNA of the CDR3: TGTGCCAGCAGCCATTTAGTTGGCCCCTACGAGCAGTACTTC.

There are many counts of this clonotype. The chain combines TRBV27 with TRBJ2-5, with TRBD1 matching 7 bases. The junction had 7 bases not matched to a gene; V was cut back by 5 bases and J by 1 base. The CDR3 has 15 amino acids. The germline CDR1 and CDR2 sequences are MNHEY and SMNVEV (reference sequence). CDR3 in amino acids: CASSPPTGAQETQYF. CDR3 nucleotides: TGTGCCAGCAGTCCACCTACAGGGGCCCAAGAGACCCAGTACTTC.